Listed below are T cell receptor beta chains from one sample, sequenced in a study of blood T cell repertoires in COVID-19. TCRdb's copy holds only in-frame clones and misses some; the assay was immunoSEQ multiplex PCR. The sample includes 140,000 to 150,000 clones, 84% seen only once; the top ten take around 9.5%. The sequencing input was peripheral blood. The receptor set was obtained from a man aged 25-40 years with COVID-19, enrolled during active disease. CDR3s include the opening cysteine and the closing phenylalanine or tryptophan. The listing skips clone size in some rows; elsewhere it reads once, few, many or a size class.

CDR3,size,V
CASSFSGAKNTGELFF,few,TRBV2
CASSQREGGTQAFF,-,TRBV5-6
CASSLGGSAYEQYF,-,TRBV28
CASRTSGSYEQFF,-,TRBV19
CASSPRAGHGNEQFF,-,TRBV19
CASIQEGTHSYEQYF,-,TRBV21-1
CASSEREINEQYF,few,TRBV10-2
CASSGDRNTEAFF,-,TRBV3-1/TRBV3-2
CASSERGSYEQYF,-,TRBV10-2
CATSERQGWEQYF,-,TRBV24-1
CASSGARTGAYEQYF,-,TRBV6-1
CASSFGGARAGANVLTF,few,TRBV7-3
CATSDDGTAYNEQFF,-,TRBV24-1
CSVGGVSTSGNTIYF,-,TRBV29-1
CASSFSTGRYGYTF,-,TRBV6-5
CASSPGFRGYEQYF,-,TRBV18
CATSDPKAANYGYTF,-,TRBV24-1
CAWRTPGQDLYGYTF,-,TRBV30
CASSRSAGGGLETQYF,-,TRBV27
CASYGDWTEAFF,-,TRBV28
CASSLATYNEQFF,-,TRBV27
CASSGGQSGNTIYF,-,TRBV27
CAISESGQGDQPQHF,few,TRBV10-3
CSASTGRGYTF,-,TRBV20-1
CASTRDRNQPQHF,-,TRBV6-5
CASSPSVRDTDTQYF,-,TRBV18
CASSFSGTRDYNEQFF,once,TRBV7-3
CAAGVGQGSPGAFF,-,TRBV19
CASSLDRGEQYF,-,TRBV7-2
CAISESQAGYTF,-,TRBV10-3
CASIPGRTHNEQFF,-,TRBV7-9
CASRSRRGSYNEQFF,few,TRBV19
CAWRWTGSYGYTF,-,TRBV30
CASSLLAPTDTQYF,-,TRBV5-6
CASSGGWEFF,once,TRBV2
CASSWGRQVGQPQHF,many,TRBV27
CASSQDGQHHQPQHF,-,TRBV3-1/TRBV3-2
CASSSDTSTDTQYF,once,TRBV5-1